Ten or more counts support the clone carrying this T cell receptor (beta chain). Its antigen is currently unknown. This record comes from a study of blood T cells in healthy people across ages. Points from the study as a whole: There was no known CMV status for donors, so expanded clonotype changes were possibly confounded.

Next came a second PCR, run for about 6 to 12 cycles, which used a sample-barcoded 5' primer along with a J-beta primer mix. One entry per CDR3 protein results from TCRdb running MiXCR on the 5' RACE reads. The table has roughly 900,000 distinct CDR3 sequences, under 35% seen once. Per the germline V gene, CDR1 is SGHDN and CDR2 is FVKESK. The CDR3 runs 15 residues. V dropped 1 base and J dropped 4; count of bases not matched to a gene: 3. The chain has TRBV14 and TRBJ2-1; 8 bases are a match to TRBD2. This TCR derives from a woman over 75 in good health. The sample consisted of blood. DNA of the CDR3: TGTGCCAGCAGCCAAGCAGGACTAGCTTACAATGAGCAGTTCTTC. Translated, it gives CASSQAGLAYNEQFF.